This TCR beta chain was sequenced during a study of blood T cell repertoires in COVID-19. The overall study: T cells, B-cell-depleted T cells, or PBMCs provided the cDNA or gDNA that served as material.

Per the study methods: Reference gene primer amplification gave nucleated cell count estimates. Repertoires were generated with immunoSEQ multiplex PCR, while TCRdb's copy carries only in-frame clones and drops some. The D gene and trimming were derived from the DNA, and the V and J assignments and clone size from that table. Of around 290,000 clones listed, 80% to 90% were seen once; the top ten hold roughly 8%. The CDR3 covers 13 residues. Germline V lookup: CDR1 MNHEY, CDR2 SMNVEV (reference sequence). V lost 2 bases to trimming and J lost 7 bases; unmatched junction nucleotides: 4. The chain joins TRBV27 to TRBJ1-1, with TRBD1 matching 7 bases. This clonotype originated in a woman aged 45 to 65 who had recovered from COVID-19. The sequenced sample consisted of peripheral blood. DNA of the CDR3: TGTGCCAGCAGTTTAAAAGGGGGCGGTGAAGCTTTCTTT. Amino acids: CASSLKGGGEAFF.